The 7 T cell receptor beta chains below come from one sample, sequenced in a study of identical twins. TCRdb reanalysed the 5' RACE reads using MiXCR and keeps one entry per CDR3 protein. The sample holds roughly 700,000 distinct CDR3 sequences, around 8.3% seen once. These data were also reused for a study on yellow fever vaccine responses in identical twins.

Sequenced sample: PBMCs. These receptor sequences come from a woman in her late teens or twenties in good health.

The chain links TRBV9 to TRBJ2-1; D is uncertain. Germline V CDR1 and CDR2: SGDLS, YYNGEE. The CDR3 length is 14 residues. V was pared by 4 bases and J by 9 bases, with 17 bases between. Written as DNA, the CDR3 is TGTGCCAGCAGCTCCCTCCTAGGTCTCGGTGAGCAGTTCTTC. This sequence encodes CASSSLLGLGEQFF.

The V and J genes are TRBV4-3 and TRBJ2-7; 12 positions match TRBD2. J lost 2 bases, V lost 0 bases, and 5 bases had no gene match. The CDR3 is 17 amino acids. Per germline, CDR1 LGHNA and CDR2 YSLEER. Here the CDR3 reads CASSQDTGTSGPYEQYF. Written as DNA, the CDR3 is TGCGCCAGCAGCCAAGATACCGGGACTAGCGGGCCCTACGAGCAGTACTTC.

A remark on this clonotype: This may stem from a read error, because a much larger clone lies one nucleotide away. The chain employs TRBV18 and TRBJ2-5; no firm D call. The CDR3 consists of 14 residues. Germline V CDR1 and CDR2: KGHSH, LQKENI. CDR3 sequence (DNA): TGTGCCAGCTCAATTTTGTGGCGCGAAGAGGCCCAGTACTTC. It yields the protein CASSILWREEAQYF.

This clonotype has more than one count but fewer than ten. This chain connects TRBV20-1 to TRBJ1-1, with D unclear. V shed 2 bases and J shed 1 base, with 14 bases lying between them. From germline, CDR1 is DFQATT and CDR2 SNEGSKA (reference sequence). There are 15 residues in the CDR3. The CDR3: CSARLIKRANTEAFF. For the CDR3, the DNA is TGCAGTGCTAGACTCATTAAAAGGGCGAACACTGAAGCTTTCTTT.

V and J are TRBV29-1 and TRBJ2-5; D unresolved. From germline, CDR1 is SQVTM and CDR2 ANQGSEA. The CDR3 contains 12 residues. Trimming left V 3 bases short and J 4 bases short, with 9 bases between. DNA for the CDR3: TGCAGCGTTGAGGATGGGCGAGAGACCCAGTACTTC. Its translation: CSVEDGRETQYF. Looking up the rest from reference TRBV29-1 and TRBJ2-5 gives the full variable domain: SAVISQKPSRDICQRGTSLTIQCQVDSQVTMMFWYRQQPGQSLTLIATANQGSEATYESGFVIDKFPISRPNLTFSTLTVSNMSPEDSSIYLCSVEDGRETQYFGPGTRLLVL.

This clonotype was observed at least ten times. The chain combines TRBV28 with TRBJ2-7, with TRBD2 identical over 7 bases. J gave up 3 bases and V 6 bases, and 14 bases lay outside the gene matches. Germline V gene lookup returns CDR1 MDHEN and CDR2 SYDVKM. CDR3 length equals 16 residues. The CDR3 coding sequence is TGTGCCAGCAGCTACGGACTAGACGCCTCACACTACGAGCAGTACTTC. Translation gives CASSYGLDASHYEQYF.

V gene TRBV11-1 combines with J gene TRBJ2-1; D is unclear. The germline CDR1 and CDR2 sequences are SGHAT and FQDESV (reference sequence). Trimming removed 5 bases at V and 0 bases at J, with 17 bases between. CDR3 length: 17 amino acids. The CDR3 is CASSPPRIVSSYNEQFF. The CDR3, as DNA: TGTGCCAGCAGCCCCCCGAGGATAGTTAGCTCCTACAATGAGCAGTTCTTC. Full variable domain (rest looked up from reference TRBV11-1 and TRBJ2-1): EAEVAQSPRYKITEKSQAVAFWCDPISGHATLYWYRQILGQGPELLVQFQDESVVDDSQLPKDRFSAERLKGVDSTLKIQPAELGDSAMYLCASSPPRIVSSYNEQFFGPGTRLTVL.